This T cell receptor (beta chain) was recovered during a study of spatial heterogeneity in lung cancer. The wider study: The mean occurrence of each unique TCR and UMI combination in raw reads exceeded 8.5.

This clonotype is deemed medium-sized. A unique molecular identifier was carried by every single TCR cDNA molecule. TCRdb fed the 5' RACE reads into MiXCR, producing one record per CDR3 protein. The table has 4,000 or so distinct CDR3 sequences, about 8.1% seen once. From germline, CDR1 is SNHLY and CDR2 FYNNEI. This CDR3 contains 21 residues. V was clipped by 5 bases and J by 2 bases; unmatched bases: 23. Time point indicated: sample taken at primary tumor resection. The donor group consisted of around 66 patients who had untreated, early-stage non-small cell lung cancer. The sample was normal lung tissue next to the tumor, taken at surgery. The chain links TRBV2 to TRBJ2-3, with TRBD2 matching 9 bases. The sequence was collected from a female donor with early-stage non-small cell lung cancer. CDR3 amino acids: CASSPTAGETGPSGNTDTQYF. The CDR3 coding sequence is TGTGCCAGCAGTCCAACGGCGGGGGAAACCGGGCCTAGCGGGAACACAGATACGCAGTATTTT.